The rows below give T cell receptor beta chains drawn from one sample of a study of blood T cell repertoires in COVID-19. The table came from immunoSEQ multiplex PCR; TCRdb's copy has only in-frame clones and leaves some out. The repertoire has 200,000 or so clones, 88% of them found once; the top ten carry approximately 2.7%. The sequenced material came from PBMCs or T cells enriched from blood (not recorded which). The receptors were sampled from a woman younger than 45 who had recovered from COVID-19. Both conserved end residues are part of each CDR3. Each record gives: CDR3 protein, D gene, V gene. A D gene is named only where the DNA matches it firmly.

cdr3_aa: CASSLIIWRGRQETQYF; d_call: .; v_call: TRBV7-3
cdr3_aa: CASSVGAPGQEPQHF; d_call: TRBD1; v_call: TRBV9
cdr3_aa: CASSRTGGVGPLHF; d_call: TRBD1; v_call: TRBV7-3
cdr3_aa: CSVSDRIGNTIYF; d_call: .; v_call: TRBV29-1
cdr3_aa: CASSSRGPPLHF; d_call: .; v_call: TRBV5-6
cdr3_aa: CASSQLSSTYEQYF; d_call: .; v_call: TRBV11-2
cdr3_aa: CASSTRTSGGWGDTQYF; d_call: TRBD2; v_call: TRBV2
cdr3_aa: CASSGTGNEQYF; d_call: TRBD1; v_call: TRBV19
cdr3_aa: CASSPQAGTISYNEQFF; d_call: TRBD2; v_call: TRBV7-6
cdr3_aa: CASSPRNRVGSNQPQHF; d_call: .; v_call: TRBV6-2/TRBV6-3
cdr3_aa: CASTGRDRANEKLFF; d_call: TRBD1; v_call: TRBV9
cdr3_aa: CASSWLTGRNSPLHF; d_call: .; v_call: TRBV5-8
cdr3_aa: CASNSQGITKNIQYF; d_call: .; v_call: TRBV7-9
cdr3_aa: CSAPRDREYGYTF; d_call: TRBD1; v_call: TRBV29-1
cdr3_aa: CASSLRVSSYEQYF; d_call: .; v_call: TRBV27
cdr3_aa: CASSLGVDGSPLHF; d_call: .; v_call: TRBV5-4
cdr3_aa: CASRTSGTGELFF; d_call: TRBD2; v_call: TRBV4-3
cdr3_aa: CASSLATTGIEGNQPQHF; d_call: TRBD1; v_call: TRBV7-9
cdr3_aa: CASSFTGSNSPLHF; d_call: .; v_call: TRBV7-9
cdr3_aa: CASSLFLLTGGNEKLFF; d_call: TRBD1; v_call: TRBV5-1
cdr3_aa: CASSHITLTGGGGSPLHF; d_call: TRBD1; v_call: TRBV7-9
cdr3_aa: CASSFYGQGASYEQYF; d_call: TRBD1; v_call: TRBV13
cdr3_aa: CASSLGGQGNRKLFF; d_call: TRBD1; v_call: TRBV7-2
cdr3_aa: CASSFSGEPNNSPLHF; d_call: .; v_call: TRBV5-1
cdr3_aa: CASSYGDRVAGANVLTF; d_call: TRBD1; v_call: TRBV6-2/TRBV6-3
cdr3_aa: CASSLDGLRNIQYF; d_call: .; v_call: TRBV5-1
cdr3_aa: CASSSRQPGDYGYTF; d_call: .; v_call: TRBV5-1
cdr3_aa: CASSSTPGQGSYEQYF; d_call: TRBD1; v_call: TRBV18
cdr3_aa: CATSDSGSPTDTQYF; d_call: .; v_call: TRBV24-1
cdr3_aa: CASSLDLGQGTNEQFF; d_call: .; v_call: TRBV11-2
cdr3_aa: CASSLAGQGGSEKLFF; d_call: TRBD1; v_call: TRBV7-6
cdr3_aa: CSVLSRDRHTYYGYTF; d_call: TRBD1; v_call: TRBV29-1
cdr3_aa: CASSRDRVDEQYF; d_call: TRBD1; v_call: TRBV5-1
cdr3_aa: CASSAQGGVTEAFF; d_call: .; v_call: TRBV14
cdr3_aa: CASSQDNAGSSGNTIYF; d_call: .; v_call: TRBV4-2
cdr3_aa: CASTSGGKYNEQFF; d_call: TRBD2; v_call: TRBV19
cdr3_aa: CASSPGTGIFNEQFF; d_call: TRBD1; v_call: TRBV6-2/TRBV6-3
cdr3_aa: CASSQDVASGTGELFF; d_call: TRBD2; v_call: TRBV4-3
cdr3_aa: CASSPRVSQAFF; d_call: .; v_call: TRBV6-6
cdr3_aa: CASSQLGPGNTIYF; d_call: .; v_call: TRBV3-1/TRBV3-2
cdr3_aa: CASSLGGERPQHF; d_call: .; v_call: TRBV12-3/TRBV12-4
cdr3_aa: CASSPSVNQPQHF; d_call: .; v_call: TRBV11-2
cdr3_aa: CASSPFQGDTQYF; d_call: .; v_call: TRBV9
cdr3_aa: CASSLTPGDGANVLTF; d_call: .; v_call: TRBV5-5
cdr3_aa: CASSIDRRGAGYGYTF; d_call: TRBD1; v_call: TRBV19
cdr3_aa: CASSVGLLKPYNEQFF; d_call: .; v_call: TRBV9
cdr3_aa: CASSFVRVGTEAFF; d_call: .; v_call: TRBV27
cdr3_aa: CATMDRNNQPQHF; d_call: TRBD1; v_call: TRBV19
cdr3_aa: CASSLGPTGSTYEQYF; d_call: .; v_call: TRBV28
cdr3_aa: CASSQERVGDMTYGYTF; d_call: .; v_call: TRBV4-3
cdr3_aa: CASSQGRGQETQYF; d_call: .; v_call: TRBV4-3
cdr3_aa: CASSQDRGAGELFF; d_call: TRBD2; v_call: TRBV3-1/TRBV3-2
cdr3_aa: CASRLDRAPKGNSPLHF; d_call: TRBD1; v_call: TRBV5-1
cdr3_aa: CASSSGLPFSEKLFF; d_call: .; v_call: TRBV7-7
cdr3_aa: CASSPSGSSYNEQFF; d_call: TRBD2; v_call: TRBV3-1/TRBV3-2
cdr3_aa: CARMNPRSGGTEAFF; d_call: TRBD1; v_call: TRBV2